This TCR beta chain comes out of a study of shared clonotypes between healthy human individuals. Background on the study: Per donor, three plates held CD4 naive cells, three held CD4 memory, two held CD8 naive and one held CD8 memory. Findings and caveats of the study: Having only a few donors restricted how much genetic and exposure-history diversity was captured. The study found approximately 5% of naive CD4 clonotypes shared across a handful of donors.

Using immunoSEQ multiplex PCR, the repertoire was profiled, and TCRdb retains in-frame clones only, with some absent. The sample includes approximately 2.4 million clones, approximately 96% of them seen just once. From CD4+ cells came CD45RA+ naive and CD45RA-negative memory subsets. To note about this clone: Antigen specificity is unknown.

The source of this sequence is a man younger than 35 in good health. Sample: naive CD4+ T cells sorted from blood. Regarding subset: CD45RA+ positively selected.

CDR3: CASSTLAGSYNEQFF. The CDR3 region has the DNA TGTGCCAGTAGTACCCTAGCGGGCTCCTACAATGAGCAGTTCTTC. V gene TRBV19 combines with J gene TRBJ2-1; 8 bases align to TRBD2. CDR3 length: 15 residues. V shed 4 bases and J 0 bases; nucleotides not matched to a gene: 2. Germline V gene data show CDR1 as LNHDA and CDR2 as SQIVND (reference sequence).